A selection of T cell receptor beta chains follows, all from one sample in a study of CD8 T cells in Susac syndrome. TCRdb independently ran MiXCR on the immunoSEQ multiplex PCR reads; one entry per CDR3 protein. The repertoire holds 150,000 to 200,000 distinct CDR3 sequences, with roughly 95% as singletons. What was sequenced was CD4+ T cells from PBMCs. The receptors were sampled from a human donor in good health. The CDR3 runs from the conserved cysteine through the conserved F or W. Fields, in order: J gene, clone size, V gene, D gene, CDR3 protein, CDR3 DNA. The D gene is left open where the match is weak. The listing skips clone size in some rows; elsewhere it reads once, few, many or a size class.

>TRBJ1-2|NA|TRBV9|TRBD1
CASSARDSNYGYTF
TGTGCCAGCAGCGCCAGGGACAGTAACTATGGCTACACCTTC
>TRBJ1-5|NA|TRBV10-3|NA
CAISESQGPNQPQHF
TGTGCCATCAGTGAGTCGCAGGGGCCCAATCAGCCCCAGCATTTT
>TRBJ2-7|once|TRBV5-1|TRBD2
CASSLRGSGGAFDEQYF
TGCGCCAGCAGCCTACGTGGTAGCGGGGGGGCCTTCGACGAGCAGTACTTC
>TRBJ2-2|NA|TRBV6-2/TRBV6-3|NA
CASSYVGHTGELFF
TGTGCCAGCAGTTACGTGGGTCACACCGGGGAGCTGTTTTTT
>TRBJ1-3|NA|TRBV10-3|NA
CAISAGTQAGNTIYF
TGTGCCATCAGTGCCGGGACACAGGCTGGAAACACCATATATTTT
>TRBJ1-2|few|TRBV5-1|NA
CASSLGNLYGYTF
TGCGCCAGCAGCTTGGGAAACCTATATGGCTACACCTTC
>TRBJ2-2|NA|TRBV20-1|TRBD2
CSARGDYFFGELFF
TGCAGTGCTAGAGGGGACTACTTTTTCGGGGAGCTGTTTTTT
>TRBJ1-3|NA|TRBV12-3/TRBV12-4|NA
CASSAISPGNTIYF
TGTGCCAGCAGCGCCATCTCTCCAGGAAACACCATATATTTT
>TRBJ2-3|NA|TRBV15|NA
CATSRGRDTQYF
TGTGCCACCAGCAGAGGGCGGGATACGCAGTATTTT
>TRBJ2-7|NA|TRBV7-8|TRBD1
CASSTLQGVYEQYF
TGTGCCAGCAGCACCCTGCAGGGGGTCTACGAGCAGTACTTC
>TRBJ1-3|NA|TRBV15|TRBD1
CATSGLLGTDSGNTIYF
TGTGCCACCAGCGGGCTTTTAGGGACAGACTCTGGAAACACCATATATTTT
>TRBJ2-7|NA|TRBV7-9|NA
CASSLGRVGSYEQYF
TGTGCCAGCAGCTTGGGCAGGGTAGGTTCCTACGAGCAGTACTTC
>TRBJ1-2|NA|TRBV18|NA
CASSPPGRVGGYTF
TGTGCCAGCTCACCACCGGGAAGGGTTGGTGGCTACACCTTC
>TRBJ2-7|NA|TRBV3-1|TRBD1
CASSLLYGTGGNEQYF
TGTGCCAGCAGCCTACTTTACGGGACAGGGGGCAACGAGCAGTACTTC
>TRBJ2-3|NA|TRBV2|NA
CASSEYGASTDTQYF
TGTGCCAGCAGTGAATACGGGGCCAGCACAGATACGCAGTATTTT
>TRBJ1-1|NA|TRBV7-9|NA
CASSLLPTENTEAFF
TGTGCCAGCAGCTTATTACCGACAGAGAACACTGAAGCTTTCTTT
>TRBJ2-1|NA|TRBV7-2|TRBD1
CASSYGQGYGEQFF
TGTGCCAGCAGCTATGGACAGGGGTACGGTGAGCAGTTCTTC
>TRBJ2-7|NA|TRBV5-1|NA
CASSVEPGWDEQYF
TGCGCCAGCAGTGTCGAACCGGGCTGGGACGAGCAGTACTTC
>TRBJ1-1|NA|TRBV2|NA
CAIQIFNTEAFF
TGTGCCATACAGATCTTTAACACTGAAGCTTTCTTT
>TRBJ2-1|NA|TRBV23-1|NA
CASSQRHLRDYNEQFF
TGCGCCAGCAGTCAAAGACATCTTCGGGACTACAATGAGCAGTTCTTC
>TRBJ1-2|once|TRBV6-2/TRBV6-3|NA
CASSKPGLNYGYTF
TGTGCCAGCAGTAAACCGGGACTTAACTATGGCTACACCTTC
>TRBJ1-1|NA|TRBV20-1|NA
CSAREIMEWTEAFF
TGCAGTGCTAGAGAGATCATGGAGTGGACTGAAGCTTTCTTT
>TRBJ1-5|NA|TRBV3-1|NA
CASSQDNSQPQHF
TGTGCCAGCAGCCAAGATAATTCCCAGCCCCAGCATTTT
>TRBJ2-3|once|TRBV2|NA
CASSNGDFSDTQYF
TGTGCCAGCAGCAACGGGGACTTTTCAGATACGCAGTATTTT
>TRBJ1-4|few|TRBV7-9|NA
CASSLAGTNEKLFF
TGTGCCAGCAGCTTAGCCGGGACGAATGAAAAACTGTTTTTT
>TRBJ2-7|NA|TRBV4-1|TRBD1
CASSQLQGAEQYF
TGCGCCAGCAGCCAACTACAGGGGGCCGAGCAGTACTTC
>TRBJ2-5|NA|TRBV6-5|TRBD1
CASSYYRGETQYF
TGTGCCAGCAGTTACTACAGGGGCGAGACCCAGTACTTC
>TRBJ1-1|NA|TRBV29-1|NA
CSGGGVGTEAFF
TGCAGCGGCGGGGGGGTAGGCACTGAAGCTTTCTTT
>TRBJ2-5|NA|TRBV3-1|NA
CASRSGFGETQYF
TGTGCCAGCAGATCGGGGTTTGGGGAGACCCAGTACTTC
>TRBJ2-7|NA|TRBV9|NA
CASSPQEYGYEQYF
TGTGCCAGCAGCCCCCAGGAATACGGCTACGAGCAGTACTTC
>TRBJ2-1|NA|TRBV29-1|TRBD1
CSGQGASYNEQFF
TGCAGCGGACAGGGGGCATCCTACAATGAGCAGTTCTTC
>TRBJ1-1|NA|TRBV9|TRBD1
CASSVQGVDTEAFF
TGTGCCAGCAGCGTGCAGGGGGTTGACACTGAAGCTTTCTTT
>TRBJ2-6|NA|TRBV5-6|NA
CASSFSPSGANVLTF
TGTGCCAGCAGCTTCTCCCCCTCTGGGGCCAACGTCCTGACTTTC
>TRBJ2-1|once|TRBV5-8|NA
CASSYQGGSYNEQFF
TGTGCCAGCAGCTATCAGGGTGGCTCCTACAATGAGCAGTTCTTC
>TRBJ2-3|NA|TRBV5-1|NA
CASSLEGGPSTDTQYF
TGCGCCAGCAGCTTGGAGGGGGGGCCTAGCACAGATACGCAGTATTTT
>TRBJ2-5|NA|TRBV7-2|NA
CASSPWAGNQETQYF
TGTGCCAGCAGTCCCTGGGCGGGGAATCAAGAGACCCAGTACTTC
>TRBJ2-5|NA|TRBV13|TRBD2
CASMAGGRSRTQYF
TGTGCCAGCATGGCGGGGGGGCGTTCTCGGACCCAGTACTTC
>TRBJ2-2|NA|TRBV6-2/TRBV6-3|TRBD2
CASSPRSGGANTGELFF
TGTGCCAGCAGTCCCCGTAGCGGGGGGGCGAACACCGGGGAGCTGTTTTTT
>TRBJ2-5|NA|TRBV7-2|TRBD2
CASGKGGSQVETQYF
TGTGCCAGCGGAAAGGGAGGGAGTCAGGTCGAGACCCAGTACTTC
>TRBJ2-7|once|TRBV28|NA
CASSQLEYEQYF
TGTGCCAGCAGTCAACTAGAGTACGAGCAGTACTTC
>TRBJ2-2|NA|TRBV24-1|TRBD2
CATSDSRAGVGELFF
TGTGCCACCAGTGACTCTCGGGCGGGGGTCGGGGAGCTGTTTTTT
>TRBJ2-5|NA|TRBV18|NA
CASSPPEQETQYF
TGTGCCAGCTCACCACCGGAACAAGAGACCCAGTACTTC
>TRBJ2-5|NA|TRBV7-9|TRBD2
CASNLAGSETQYF
TGTGCCAGCAACTTAGCGGGGTCAGAGACCCAGTACTTC
>TRBJ2-3|once|TRBV15|TRBD2
CATSRALLADTDTQYF
TGTGCCACCAGCAGAGCGCTACTAGCGGACACAGATACGCAGTATTTT
>TRBJ1-2|NA|TRBV20-1|NA
CSARDGTPYGYTF
TGCAGTGCCCGAGACGGGACACCCTATGGCTACACCTTC
>TRBJ2-3|once|TRBV9|TRBD2
CASSVGPAGGRTDTQYF
TGTGCCAGCAGCGTAGGGCCAGCGGGGGGCCGCACAGATACGCAGTATTTT